The 2 T cell receptor beta chains in this list originate from one sample, sequenced in a study of blood T cell repertoires in COVID-19. Method: immunoSEQ multiplex PCR; TCRdb's copy keeps in-frame clones and lacks some. The sample shows under 300,000 clones, approximately 90% of them seen only once. Input material: PBMCs or T cells enriched from blood (not recorded which). Receptors were obtained from a woman between 18 and 29 years old who had recovered from COVID-19.

The rearrangement links TRBV19 to TRBJ1-4; possibly TRBD1 for D (6 bases). The germline V and J ends were trimmed by 4 bases and 8 bases, with 17 bases remaining between them. Germline CDR1 LNHDA, CDR2 SQIVND (reference sequence). This CDR3 region has 15 residues. CDR3 nucleotide sequence: TGTGCCAGTAGTAAGAACAGGGCGGGCGGAGAAAAACTGTTTTTT. Translated, it gives CASSKNRAGGEKLFF. The whole variable domain, remainder taken from reference TRBV19 and TRBJ1-4, is DGGITQSPKYLFRKEGQNVTLSCEQNLNHDAMYWYRQDPGQGLRLIYYSQIVNDFQKGDIAEGYSVSREKKESFPLTVTSAQKNPTAFYLCASSKNRAGGEKLFFGSGTQLSVL.

The chain uses TRBV11-3 and TRBJ1-2; 9 bases match TRBD1. CDR3 length: 13 amino acids. Germline V lookup: CDR1 SGHNT, CDR2 YENEEA. V lost 4 bases and J lost 7; bases outside the gene matches: 4. CDR3 residues: CASSSGQGFGYTF. Here the CDR3 DNA reads TGTGCCAGCAGCTCTGGACAGGGGTTTGGCTACACCTTC.